The 3 T cell receptor beta chains listed next were all sequenced from one sample in a study of blood T cell repertoires in COVID-19. Measured with immunoSEQ multiplex PCR; TCRdb has only the in-frame clones, and not every one. In the table there are about 81,000 clones, under 90% of which are singletons. The sequenced sample consisted of peripheral blood. The receptor set was obtained from a human donor in a cohort sampled during active COVID-19.

CDR3 sequence reads: CASSIGQFYEQYF. The CDR3 DNA reads TGTGCCAGCAGCATTGGACAGTTCTACGAGCAGTACTTC. The chain links TRBV5-4 to TRBJ2-7; D is possibly TRBD1 (6 bases). V gave up 4 bases and J gave up 3 bases, with 11 bases separating them. The CDR3 spans 13 residues. Germline loops: CDR1 SGHNT, CDR2 YYREEE (reference sequence).

The chain carries TRBV7-2 and TRBJ2-7; D not certain. CDR3 length: 12 amino acids. Trimming removed 5 bases from V and 6 bases from J, with 11 bases in between. The germline gives CDR1 SGHTA, CDR2 FQGNSA. The CDR3 sequence is CASSPRAGEQYF. The CDR3 nucleotides are TGTGCCAGCAGCCCCCGAGCCGGCGAGCAGTACTTC.

The chain carries TRBV6-5 and TRBJ2-7, with 8 nucleotides matching TRBD1. V shed 5 bases, J shed 2 bases, and the junction held 8 bases outside the gene matches. The CDR3 sequence is 15 residues long. CDR1 and CDR2 from the germline V gene are MNHEY and SVGAGI. The CDR3 DNA reads TGTGCCAGCAGTCGGACAGGGCTGGGAACCTACGAGCAGTACTTC. Residues: CASSRTGLGTYEQYF.